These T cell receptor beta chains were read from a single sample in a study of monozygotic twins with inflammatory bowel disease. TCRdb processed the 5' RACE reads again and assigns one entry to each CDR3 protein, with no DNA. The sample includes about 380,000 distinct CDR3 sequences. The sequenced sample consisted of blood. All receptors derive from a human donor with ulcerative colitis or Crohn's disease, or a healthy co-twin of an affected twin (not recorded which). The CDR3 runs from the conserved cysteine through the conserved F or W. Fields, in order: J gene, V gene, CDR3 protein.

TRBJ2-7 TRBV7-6 CASSLGHLPYEQYF
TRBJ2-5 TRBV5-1 CASRQTQETQYF
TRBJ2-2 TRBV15 CATSRGPGTGELFF
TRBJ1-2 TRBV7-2 CASSSAGTVYGYTF
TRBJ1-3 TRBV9 CASSVRDRGGSGNTIYF
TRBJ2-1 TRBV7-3 CASSMTGREYNEQFF
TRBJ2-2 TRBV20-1 CSASAGGRTGELFF
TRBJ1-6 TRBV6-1 CASSDWTWMSPLHF
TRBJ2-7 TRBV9 CASSRSGTSSYEQYF
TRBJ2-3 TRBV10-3 CAISETQTGLTDTQYF
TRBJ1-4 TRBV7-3 CASSGQGGTNEKLFF
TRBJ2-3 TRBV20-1 CSARGQGAGDTQYF
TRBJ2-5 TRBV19 CASSIQQRETQYF
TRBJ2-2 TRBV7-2 CASSLRYGGRNTGELFF
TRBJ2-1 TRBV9 CASSVEGGTYNEQFF
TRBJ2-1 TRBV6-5 CASSYSYGPNNEQFF
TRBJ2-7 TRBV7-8 CASSIVGTGGDEQYF
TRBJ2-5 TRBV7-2 CASGIRARQETQYF
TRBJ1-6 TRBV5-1 CASSPLQTLDSPLHF
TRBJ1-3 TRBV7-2 CASGSRSGNTIYF
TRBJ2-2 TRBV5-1 CASGFAAGTNTGELFF
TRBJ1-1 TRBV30 CAWRPDWSTEAFF